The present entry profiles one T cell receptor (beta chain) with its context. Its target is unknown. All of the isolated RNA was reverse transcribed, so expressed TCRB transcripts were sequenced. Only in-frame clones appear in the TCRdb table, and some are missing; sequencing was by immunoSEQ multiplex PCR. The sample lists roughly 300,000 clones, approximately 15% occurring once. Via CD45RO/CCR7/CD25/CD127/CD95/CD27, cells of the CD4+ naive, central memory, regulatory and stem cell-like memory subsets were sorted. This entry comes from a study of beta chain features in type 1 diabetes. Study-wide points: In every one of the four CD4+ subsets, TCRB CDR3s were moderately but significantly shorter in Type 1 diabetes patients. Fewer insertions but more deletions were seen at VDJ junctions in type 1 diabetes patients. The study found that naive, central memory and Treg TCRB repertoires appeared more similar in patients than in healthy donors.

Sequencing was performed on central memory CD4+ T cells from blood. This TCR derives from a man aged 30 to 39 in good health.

CDR3 sequence (DNA): TGTGCCAGCAAGTCTGAGGATGGGTATGGCTACACCTTC. Its translation: CASKSEDGYGYTF. The rearrangement links TRBV2 to TRBJ1-2; D gene ambiguous. CDR1 is SNHLY, CDR2 FYNNEI, per germline. V was trimmed by 7 bases and J by 5 bases, leaving 14 bases between them. The CDR3 runs to 13 residues.